This T cell receptor (beta chain) was sequenced for a study of beta chain features in type 1 diabetes. Study-level points and caveats: Shortening of TCRB CDR3s, moderate but significant, appeared in all four CD4+ subsets of Type 1 diabetes patients.

This clone has more than one count but fewer than ten. Its antigen is not identified. V shed 2 bases, J shed 1 base, and the junction held 5 bases outside the gene matches. CDR3 length: 16 amino acids. Looked up from germline, CDR1 is MNHNY and CDR2 is SVGAGI (reference sequence). Expressed TCRB transcripts were sequenced because the isolated RNA had all been reverse transcribed beforehand. TCRdb's table, derived via immunoSEQ multiplex PCR, lists solely in-frame clones and lacks some. The sample includes 300,000 to 450,000 clones, 9.6% of them seen just once. This TCR derives from a man under 40 with type 1 diabetes. Sample: central memory CD4+ T cells from blood. V usage is TRBV6-6 and J usage is TRBJ1-5; 7 bases line up with TRBD1. This CDR3 is CASSYRRGLSNQPQHF. The CDR3 DNA reads as TGTGCCAGCAGTTACAGGAGGGGGCTGAGCAATCAGCCCCAGCATTTT.